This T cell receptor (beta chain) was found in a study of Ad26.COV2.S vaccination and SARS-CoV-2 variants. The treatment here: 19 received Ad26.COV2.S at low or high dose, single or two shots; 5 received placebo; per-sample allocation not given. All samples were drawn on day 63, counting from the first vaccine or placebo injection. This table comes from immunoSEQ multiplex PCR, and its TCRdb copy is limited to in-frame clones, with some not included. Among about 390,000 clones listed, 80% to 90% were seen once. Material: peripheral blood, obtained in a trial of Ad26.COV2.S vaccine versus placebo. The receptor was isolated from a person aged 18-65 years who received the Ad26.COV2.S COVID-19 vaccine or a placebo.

The CDR3 DNA reads TGCGCCAGCAGCCCCGGGAGCGACGAGCAGTACTTC. Translation: CASSPGSDEQYF. The chain couples TRBV10-1 to TRBJ2-7, with D possibly being TRBD2 (6 bases). V dropped 6 bases and J dropped 5 bases, with 11 bases sitting between them. Germline loops: CDR1 WNHNN, CDR2 SYGVQD (reference sequence). The CDR3 length is 12 residues.